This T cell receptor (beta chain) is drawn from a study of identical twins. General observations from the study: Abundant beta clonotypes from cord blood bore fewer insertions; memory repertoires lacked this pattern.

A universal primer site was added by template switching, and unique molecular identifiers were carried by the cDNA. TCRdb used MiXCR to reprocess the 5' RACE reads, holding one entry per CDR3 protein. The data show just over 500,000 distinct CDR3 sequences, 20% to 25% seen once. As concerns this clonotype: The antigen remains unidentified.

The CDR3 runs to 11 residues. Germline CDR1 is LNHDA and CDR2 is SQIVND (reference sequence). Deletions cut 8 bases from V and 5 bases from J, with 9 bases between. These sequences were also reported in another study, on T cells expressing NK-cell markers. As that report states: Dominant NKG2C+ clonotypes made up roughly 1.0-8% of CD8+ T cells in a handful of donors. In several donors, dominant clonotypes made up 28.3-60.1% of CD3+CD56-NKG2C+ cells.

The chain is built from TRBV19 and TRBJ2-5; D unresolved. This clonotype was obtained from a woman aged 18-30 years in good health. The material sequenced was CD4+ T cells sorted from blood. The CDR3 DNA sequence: TGTGCCAGTCAATCCCGGGAGACCCAGTACTTC. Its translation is CASQSRETQYF.